These 30 T cell receptor beta chains came from one sample sequenced in a study of T-cell memory formation after mild COVID-19. Using its own MiXCR run on the 5' RACE reads, TCRdb lists one record per CDR3 protein. In the table there are nearly 350,000 distinct CDR3 sequences, 10% to 15% of which are singletons. The sequenced sample was PBMCs or a T cell subset sorted from them (not recorded which). These receptors were collected from a man between 18 and 29 years old who had mild COVID-19 (a few samples of this study predate the infection). Cell type and time point are not known.

This clonotype has more than one count but fewer than ten. The chain recombines TRBV12-3 or TRBV12-4 with TRBJ2-2; 11 bases are a match to TRBD2. J lost 8 bases, V lost 8 bases, and 10 bases had no gene match. The CDR3 is made up of 15 amino acids. CDR3: CASAERLAGRGELFF. CDR3 nucleotides: TGTGCCAGCGCCGAAAGACTAGCGGGGAGAGGGGAGCTGTTTTTT.

This chain links TRBV12-3 or TRBV12-4 with TRBJ2-1; 10 nucleotides match TRBD2. J lost 10 bases, V lost 3 bases, and 9 bases had no gene match. CDR3 size: 15 residues. The CDR3 protein is CASSFPGTSEEEQFF. Written as DNA, the CDR3 is TGTGCCAGCAGTTTCCCCGGGACTAGCGAGGAGGAGCAGTTCTTC.

In this sample, this clonotype turned up a few times. The rearrangement uses TRBV10-3 and TRBJ2-7; D is perhaps TRBD1 (5 bases). The CDR3 has 12 amino acids. The V and J ends lost 0 bases and 5 bases respectively, with 5 bases between them. CDR1 and CDR2 from the germline V gene are ENHRY and SYGVKD. The CDR3 coding sequence is TGTGCCATCAGTGAGTCAGGGGACGAGCAGTACTTC. Protein: CAISESGDEQYF.

This clonotype was found many times. The rearrangement links TRBV4-3 to TRBJ2-5; 8 bases agree with TRBD2. Trimming cost V 0 bases and J 1 base; bases outside gene matches: 7. Germline CDR1 is LGHNA and CDR2 is YSLEER. The CDR3 spans 17 residues. The CDR3 spells CASSQERAGAVQETQYF. The CDR3 DNA reads as TGCGCCAGCAGCCAAGAACGAGCGGGGGCGGTCCAAGAGACCCAGTACTTC.

This clonotype was counted ten times or more. V is TRBV2 and J is TRBJ2-7; no firm D call. The CDR3 is made up of 13 amino acids. V was cut by 3 bases and J by 6 bases, with 12 bases left in between. Per the germline V gene, CDR1 is SNHLY and CDR2 is FYNNEI. The CDR3, as DNA: TGTGCCAGCAGTGATCGACTCCCCCCCGAGCAGTACTTC. Its protein is CASSDRLPPEQYF.

There are a few counts of this clonotype. The gene calls are TRBV6-5 and TRBJ2-2; TRBD1 matches at 7 bases. The germline CDR1 and CDR2 sequences are MNHEY and SVGAGI. This CDR3 has 14 residues. Losses at the gene ends were 5 bases for V and 7 bases for J; bases not matched to a gene: 7. In DNA, the CDR3 is TGTGCCAGCAGTCCCAGACAGGGTCTCGGGGAGCTGTTTTTT. It yields the protein CASSPRQGLGELFF.

The chain uses TRBV6-2 or TRBV6-3 and TRBJ2-7, with a weak D call TRBD1 (6 bases). The germline gives CDR1 MNHEY, CDR2 SVGEGT. V was trimmed by 6 bases and J by 3 bases, leaving 15 bases between them. The CDR3 covers 14 residues. CDR3 sequence: CASRKDRSYYEQYF. CDR3 DNA sequence: TGTGCCAGCAGAAAAGACAGGAGTTACTACGAGCAGTACTTC.

The chain has TRBV28 and TRBJ1-1, with no clear D. V gave up 2 bases and J gave up 1 base, with 11 bases separating them. The germline V gene encodes CDR1 MDHEN and CDR2 SYDVKM. This CDR3 has 15 amino acids. For the CDR3, the DNA is TGTGCCAGCAGTTTACGTGGAGGAGCGAACACTGAAGCTTTCTTT. This sequence encodes CASSLRGGANTEAFF.

This clonotype has a handful of counts. The chain is built from TRBV12-3 or TRBV12-4 and TRBJ1-1, with 9 bases aligning to TRBD1. V was pared by 10 bases and J by 5 bases, with 5 bases of the junction left unmatched. The CDR3 runs to 12 residues. CDR3 DNA: TGTGCCACGGGACAGGGAGGGACTGAAGCTTTCTTT. It codes for CATGQGGTEAFF.

This clonotype was picked up one time. The chain couples TRBV20-1 to TRBJ2-3, with TRBD2 identical over 10 bases. The trim removed 5 bases at V and 6 bases at J, leaving 5 bases unmatched. The germline V gene has CDR1 DFQATT and CDR2 SNEGSKA (reference sequence). This CDR3 is built from 13 residues. CDR3 sequence: CSAQRGGWDTQYF. CDR3 in DNA: TGCAGTGCTCAGCGGGGGGGCTGGGATACGCAGTATTTT.

This chain uses TRBV18 with TRBJ1-2; D is unclear. Deletions cut 3 bases from V and 6 bases from J, with 14 bases between. The CDR3 consists of 14 residues. Germline CDR1 reads KGHSH; CDR2 reads LQKENI. DNA of the CDR3: TGTGCCAGCTCACCCTTGACGGGAGGGAATGGCTACACCTTC. Residues: CASSPLTGGNGYTF.

The chain joins TRBV7-3 to TRBJ2-3, with 9 bases fitting TRBD2. The CDR3 contains 14 residues. The trim removed 5 bases at V and 5 bases at J, leaving 5 bases unmatched. Germline V lookup: CDR1 SGHTA, CDR2 FQGTGA. CDR3 DNA: TGTGCCAGCAGCGGGCGGGGGGGGATAGATACGCAGTATTTT. It encodes CASSGRGGIDTQYF.

The chain joins TRBV10-3 to TRBJ2-6; TRBD1 agrees at 7 bases. The ends lost 7 bases at V and 0 bases at J; junction bases unmatched: 9. The CDR3 contains 17 residues. Germline loops: CDR1 ENHRY, CDR2 SYGVKD. The CDR3 spells CAITKGTVYSGANVLTF. The CDR3 DNA reads as TGTGCCATCACCAAAGGGACAGTTTACTCTGGGGCCAACGTCCTGACTTTC.

The chain has TRBV6-5 and TRBJ2-5, with 11 positions matching TRBD2. The CDR3 is 15 amino acids. Germline assignment: CDR1 MNHEY and CDR2 SVGAGI. The J segment lost 4 bases and the V segment lost 6 bases, leaving 7 bases of the junction unmatched. CDR3 coding DNA: TGTGCCAGCAGCCCGACTAGCGGGGAGGGAGAGACCCAGTACTTC. Translating gives CASSPTSGEGETQYF.

This clonotype was seen repeatedly, ten times or more. This rearrangement joins TRBV19 to TRBJ2-5; either TRBD1 or TRBD2 may supply D (5 bases each). This CDR3 region has 15 residues. Germline V CDR1 and CDR2: LNHDA, SQIVND (reference sequence). V was pared by 1 base and J by 0 bases, with 9 bases between. CDR3 region: CASSIGDGYQETQYF. CDR3 DNA sequence: TGTGCCAGTAGTATAGGGGACGGGTACCAAGAGACCCAGTACTTC.

This clonotype came up a few times. The chain uses TRBV7-9 and TRBJ1-1; the D is unclear. V was shortened by 6 bases and J by 8 bases, with 13 bases between the two germline ends. In germline, CDR1 is SEHNR, CDR2 FQNEAQ (reference sequence). This CDR3 region has 12 residues. The CDR3 reads CASSRVVAEAFF. For the CDR3, the DNA is TGTGCCAGCAGTCGTGTGGTGGCCGAAGCTTTCTTT.

This clonotype was counted at least ten times. This sequence joins TRBV7-3 and TRBJ1-2; the D gene is possibly TRBD1 (5 bases). The CDR3 extends over 13 amino acids. Trimming removed 2 bases at V and 4 bases at J, with 8 bases between. Looked up from germline, CDR1 is SGHTA and CDR2 is FQGTGA. The CDR3 is CASSLLGGYGYTF. In nucleotides, the CDR3 is TGTGCCAGCAGCTTATTGGGGGGCTATGGCTACACCTTC. The whole variable domain, filled in from reference TRBV7-3 and TRBJ1-2, reads GAGVSQTPSNKVTEKGKYVELRCDPISGHTALYWYRQSLGQGPEFLIYFQGTGAADDSGLPNDRFFAVRPEGSVSTLKIQRTERGDSAVYLCASSLLGGYGYTFGSGTRLTVV.

This clonotype appeared a few times. This chain uses TRBV4-3 with TRBJ2-1; D uncertain. Germline values: CDR1 LGHNA, CDR2 YSLEER. Trimming cost V 0 bases and J 15 bases, with 15 bases left between them. CDR3 length equals 13 residues. The CDR3 region has the DNA TGCGCCAGCAGCCAAGAGGTAAACACCCTCGGGTTCTTC. Amino acids: CASSQEVNTLGFF.

This clonotype has a handful of counts. The chain links TRBV7-2 to TRBJ2-1; tentatively, D is TRBD2 (7 bases). This CDR3 spans 15 amino acids. Germline lookup yields CDR1 SGHTA and CDR2 FQGNSA. V shed 0 bases and J shed 7 bases, with 13 bases lying between them. The CDR3 DNA reads TGTGCCAGCAGCTTAGCTTGGGGGGGCTGGAATGAGCAGTTCTTC. It specifies CASSLAWGGWNEQFF.

The chain is built from TRBV3-1 and TRBJ2-7; D may match TRBD1 or TRBD2 (5 bases each). Germline assignment: CDR1 LGHDT and CDR2 YNNKEL (reference sequence). The CDR3 loop spans 16 amino acids. V was cut by 2 bases and J by 7 bases, with 21 bases left in between. This chain's CDR3 is CASSQLGQGPSGEQYF. The CDR3 DNA sequence: TGTGCCAGCAGCCAATTGGGGCAGGGACCTTCGGGGGAGCAGTACTTC.

The V and J genes are TRBV18 and TRBJ2-7; D ambiguous. CDR3 size: 13 residues. V lost 3 bases to trimming and J lost 7 bases, with 13 bases between them. Germline-derived CDR1 and CDR2 are KGHSH and LQKENI. CDR3 DNA sequence: TGTGCCAGCTCACCCCTGGAGAGATTAGAGCAGTACTTC. This gives the protein CASSPLERLEQYF.

This clonotype was seen a handful of times. This chain uses TRBV11-3 with TRBJ2-3; no reliable D call. V gave up 3 bases and J gave up 6 bases, with 7 bases separating them. This CDR3 region has 12 residues. Germline CDR1 reads SGHNT; CDR2 reads YENEEA. The CDR3 DNA reads as TGTGCCAGCAGCTTCGGCTTTGATACGCAGTATTTT. It specifies CASSFGFDTQYF.

The chain joins TRBV7-6 to TRBJ1-1; D not certain. The CDR3 spans 13 residues. Trimming pared 6 bases from V and 1 base from J, leaving 9 bases between. CDR1 is SGHVS and CDR2 is FNYEAQ in the germline V gene. CDR3 coding DNA: TGTGCCAGCAGTCCCGTGGCGAACACTGAAGCTTTCTTT. Translating it yields CASSPVANTEAFF.

The V call is TRBV7-2, the J call TRBJ1-6; no definite D call. V gave up 1 base and J gave up 10 bases, with 11 bases separating them. Germline V CDR1 and CDR2: SGHTA, FQGNSA. CDR3 length: 14 residues. CDR3 protein: CASSLGGLPSPLHF. The CDR3 DNA sequence: TGTGCCAGCAGCTTAGGAGGGCTCCCCTCACCCCTCCACTTT.

This sequence joins TRBV7-3 and TRBJ2-3; the D gene could be TRBD1 or TRBD2 (6 bases each). Trimming cost V 5 bases and J 6 bases, with 15 bases left between them. Germline V lookup: CDR1 SGHTA, CDR2 FQGTGA. The CDR3 is made up of 14 amino acids. The CDR3 protein is CASSPRGAEDTQYF. The CDR3 DNA is TGTGCCAGCAGCCCAAGGGGGGCGGAGGATACGCAGTATTTT.

The rearrangement uses TRBV15 and TRBJ1-2; a possible D gene is TRBD1 (5 bases). This CDR3 region has 16 residues. The ends were cut back, 0 bases at V and 2 bases at J, with 13 bases in the middle. The germline V gene encodes CDR1 LNHNV and CDR2 YYDKDF (reference sequence). The CDR3 sequence is CATSREWAPGNYGYTF. The CDR3 DNA reads TGTGCCACCAGCAGAGAGTGGGCTCCAGGGAACTATGGCTACACCTTC.

This clonotype has just a few counts. The chain is built from TRBV7-2 and TRBJ2-5; no clear D gene. V dropped 3 bases and J dropped 9 bases, with 11 bases sitting between them. The CDR3 is 12 residues long. CDR1 and CDR2 from the germline V gene are SGHTA and FQGNSA. The CDR3 here is CASSLQPLAQYF. CDR3 nucleotides: TGTGCCAGCAGCTTGCAACCCTTAGCCCAGTACTTC.

This chain joins TRBV20-1 and TRBJ2-1, with D unclear. The CDR3 runs to 13 residues. In germline, CDR1 is DFQATT, CDR2 SNEGSKA (reference sequence). Between the trimmed V and J ends, which lost 5 bases and 0 bases, there was a span of 8 bases. Here the CDR3 DNA reads TGCAGTGCTTGGAAAAGCTCCTACAATGAGCAGTTCTTC. This gives the protein CSAWKSSYNEQFF.

A few counts support this clonotype. The chain links TRBV4-3 to TRBJ2-7; 12 bases align to TRBD2. This CDR3 contains 17 residues. The V gene end was trimmed by 2 bases and the J gene end by 1 base; junction bases not matched to a gene: 6. Germline V gene sequence: CDR1 LGHNA, CDR2 YSLEER. The CDR3: CASSQQTSGGGSYEQYF. DNA for the CDR3: TGCGCCAGCAGCCAACAGACTAGCGGGGGTGGTTCCTACGAGCAGTACTTC.

This chain joins TRBV4-3 and TRBJ2-2; the D gene could be TRBD1 or TRBD2 (6 bases each). In germline, CDR1 is LGHNA, CDR2 YSLEER. There are 14 residues in the CDR3. V was trimmed by 4 bases and J by 3 bases, leaving 9 bases between them. The CDR3 is CASSRRGDTGELFF. CDR3 in DNA: TGCGCCAGCAGCCGTAGGGGGGACACCGGGGAGCTGTTTTTT.